Shown below are 24 T cell receptor beta chains from a single sample sequenced in a study of T-cell memory formation after mild COVID-19 (TCRdb year 2021). The library was made by 5' RACE. Sequencing used an Illumina NovaSeq 6000. TCRdb passed the public sequencing reads through fastp at Q25 and MiXCR, retaining productive beta sequences. Identical CDR3 proteins give one entry, which carries the most common genes and DNA. The sample records around 300,000 distinct CDR3 sequences, over 10% of which are singletons. 20% to 25% of the sample is taken by the ten largest. Material: PBMCs or a T cell subset sorted from them (not recorded which). Receptors originate from a man aged 18 to 35 who had mild COVID-19 (a few samples of this study predate the infection). The sample titles of this study are shuffled in the database, so cell type and time point are left out; the donor was told from shared clones.

In its sample, this clonotype was seen a few times. The rearrangement joins TRBV7-2 to TRBJ2-2; D unresolved. CDR1 and CDR2 from the germline V gene are SGHTA and FQGNSA. The CDR3 contains 15 residues. V shed 2 bases and J shed 2 bases, with 9 bases lying between them. The DNA for the CDR3 is TGTGCCAGCAGCTTAAGGCCAGTAAACACCGGGGAGCTGTTTTTT. Its translation: CASSLRPVNTGELFF.

J is TRBJ2-2 and V is TRBV5-1; D is possibly TRBD2 (5 bases). Trimming removed 4 bases at V and 4 bases at J, with 17 bases between. The CDR3 spans 16 residues. The germline CDR1 and CDR2 sequences are SGHRS and YFSETQ. Written as DNA, the CDR3 is TGCGCCAGCAGCGACGGGATCGCGAGGATCACCGGGGAGCTGTTTTTT. It yields the protein CASSDGIARITGELFF.

In this sample, this clonotype turned up many times. The CDR3 DNA reads as TGTGCCAGCAGGCCCGGGACTAGCGGGGGCCTAAGAGATACGCAGTATTTT. It translates to CASRPGTSGGLRDTQYF. V gene TRBV28 combines with J gene TRBJ2-3; 14 bases line up with TRBD2. The CDR3 extends over 17 amino acids. Germline V lookup: CDR1 MDHEN, CDR2 SYDVKM. V gave up 6 bases and J gave up 5 bases; unmatched junction bases: 10.

The chain uses TRBV5-6 and TRBJ1-5; TRBD1 might be the D (6 bases). This CDR3 region has 14 residues. Germline V gives CDR1 SGHDT, CDR2 YYEEEE. V lost 0 bases, J lost 7 bases, and 11 bases lay in between. CDR3: CASSLAIGGQPQHF. The CDR3 region has the DNA TGTGCCAGCAGCTTGGCCATTGGGGGCCAGCCCCAGCATTTT.

This clonotype appeared a few times. The chain has TRBV28 and TRBJ2-1, with D uncertain. Trimming cost V 6 bases and J 9 bases, with 15 bases left between them. CDR1 is MDHEN and CDR2 is SYDVKM in the germline V gene. This CDR3 has 13 residues. The CDR3 DNA is TGTGCCAGCAGCCGCGGCGGCGCTGGTGAGCAGTTCTTC. It is translated as CASSRGGAGEQFF.

The chain links TRBV25-1 to TRBJ1-6; D possibly corresponds to TRBD1 (6 bases). The CDR3 has 15 amino acids. CDR1 is MGHDK, CDR2 SYGVNS, per germline. V was clipped by 5 bases and J by 9 bases, with 17 bases between them. The CDR3 bases are TGTGCCAGCAGTCCCTTGGGGGCTTCTACTTCACCCCTCCACTTT. This encodes CASSPLGASTSPLHF.

The V and J genes are TRBV20-1 and TRBJ2-3; the D call may be TRBD1 or TRBD2 (5 bases each). The V end was cut by 6 bases, the J end by 10 bases, with 17 bases between. The germline V gene has CDR1 DFQATT and CDR2 SNEGSKA (reference sequence). The CDR3 length is 12 residues. CDR3 sequence reads: CSAGPGPFPQYF. CDR3 DNA sequence: TGCAGTGCGGGACCCGGGCCGTTCCCGCAGTATTTT.

This clonotype turned up a few times. The rearrangement links TRBV5-1 to TRBJ2-3; D might be TRBD2 (6 bases). The CDR3 sequence is 14 residues long. V was cut by 3 bases and J by 5 bases, with 13 bases left in between. The germline V gene encodes CDR1 SGHRS and CDR2 YFSETQ. CDR3 residues: CASSSWTTRDTQYF. The DNA of the CDR3 is TGCGCCAGCAGCTCCTGGACTACTCGAGATACGCAGTATTTT.

The chain recombines TRBV5-1 with TRBJ1-1; tentative D call: TRBD1 (6 bases). This CDR3 has 14 amino acids. V was pared by 6 bases and J by 0 bases, with 12 bases between. CDR1 and CDR2 from the germline V gene are SGHRS and YFSETQ. The CDR3 reads CASTEQGVNTEAFF. Here the CDR3 DNA reads TGCGCCAGCACGGAACAGGGCGTGAACACTGAAGCTTTCTTT.

This clonotype was detected only a few times. This chain joins TRBV4-2 and TRBJ2-7; no firm D call. Trimming took off 0 bases at V and 6 bases at J, with 12 bases between the two ends. This CDR3 is built from 14 residues. Germline V lookup: CDR1 LGHNA, CDR2 YNFKEQ. Written as DNA, the CDR3 is TGTGCCAGCAGCCAAGACCGGTCGCCTACCGAGCAGTACTTC. This encodes CASSQDRSPTEQYF.

This clonotype was recorded a few times. V and J are TRBV18 and TRBJ1-1, with D unclear. CDR1 and CDR2 from the germline V gene are KGHSH and LQKENI. The CDR3 contains 13 residues. Trimming removed 4 bases from V and 1 base from J, with 7 bases in between. The CDR3 coding sequence is TGTGCCAGCTCACAACAATGGAACACTGAAGCTTTCTTT. It is translated as CASSQQWNTEAFF.

This clonotype was seen only a few times. The gene calls are TRBV5-1 and TRBJ1-5, with 7 nucleotides matching TRBD1. V lost 0 bases, J lost 6 bases, and 3 bases stayed unmatched. Germline V lookup: CDR1 SGHRS, CDR2 YFSETQ. The CDR3 length is 14 residues. The CDR3: CASSLEGGIQPQHF. The CDR3 DNA is TGCGCCAGCAGCTTGGAAGGGGGCATTCAGCCCCAGCATTTT.

The chain employs TRBV7-2 and TRBJ2-4; 10 nucleotides align to TRBD2. Germline values: CDR1 SGHTA, CDR2 FQGNSA. V shed 2 bases, J shed 7 bases, and the junction held 5 bases outside the gene matches. This CDR3 has 15 residues. The CDR3 DNA reads TGTGCCAGCAGCTTAATAGGGGGACTAGCGAACATTCAGTACTTC. Its protein is CASSLIGGLANIQYF.

The chain has TRBV12-3 or TRBV12-4 and TRBJ2-3; D gene unclear. This CDR3 spans 13 amino acids. V lost 4 bases, J lost 5 bases, and 10 bases lay in between. The CDR3: CASSWEWLDTQYF. The DNA for the CDR3 is TGTGCCAGCAGTTGGGAATGGTTAGATACGCAGTATTTT.

This clonotype has just a few counts. The chain combines TRBV9 with TRBJ2-3; 8 positions match TRBD1. V gave up 3 bases and J gave up 6 bases; unmatched junction bases: 12. CDR3 length equals 16 residues. Germline lookup yields CDR1 SGDLS and CDR2 YYNGEE. The CDR3 here is CASSGGADRAADTQYF. The CDR3 DNA is TGTGCCAGCAGCGGGGGGGCGGACAGGGCTGCTGATACGCAGTATTTT.

There are a few counts of this clonotype. This sequence joins TRBV5-1 and TRBJ2-1, with D uncertain. With 0 bases removed from V and 1 base from J, the gap between germline ends came to 8 bases. The CDR3 consists of 15 residues. Germline V gene sequence: CDR1 SGHRS, CDR2 YFSETQ. The DNA for the CDR3 is TGCGCCAGCAGCTTGGGGGAAGAATCCTACAATGAGCAGTTCTTC. Translated, it gives CASSLGEESYNEQFF.

This sequence joins TRBV5-6 and TRBJ2-3; no clear D gene. Trimming stripped 0 bases from V and 0 bases from J, with 11 bases between. Germline loops: CDR1 SGHDT, CDR2 YYEEEE. The CDR3 loop spans 16 amino acids. The CDR3 loop reads CASSLAYGSSTDTQYF. CDR3 coding DNA: TGTGCCAGCAGCTTGGCCTATGGGTCTAGCACAGATACGCAGTATTTT. Filled out from reference TRBV5-6 and TRBJ2-3, the complete variable domain reads DAGVTQSPTHLIKTRGQQVTLRCSPKSGHDTVSWYQQALGQGPQFIFQYYEEEERQRGNFPDRFSGHQFPNYSSELNVNALLLGDSALYLCASSLAYGSSTDTQYFGPGTRLTVL.

The chain employs TRBV20-1 and TRBJ1-2, with unresolved D. The CDR3 length is 13 residues. Germline V gives CDR1 DFQATT, CDR2 SNEGSKA (reference sequence). Trimming removed 1 base from V and 3 bases from J, with 9 bases in between. CDR3 in amino acids: CSARVNEDYGYTF. The CDR3 nucleotides read TGCAGTGCTAGAGTTAACGAAGACTATGGCTACACCTTC.

This clonotype has only a few counts. The rearrangement uses TRBV12-3 or TRBV12-4 and TRBJ2-2; D not certain. V was cut by 5 bases and J by 3 bases, with 10 bases left in between. The CDR3 spans 14 residues. The CDR3 DNA is TGTGCCAGCAGTGGAAGGTGGGACACCGGGGAGCTGTTTTTT. This translates into CASSGRWDTGELFF.

The rearrangement joins TRBV11-1 to TRBJ2-7; 8 nucleotides match TRBD2. Per the germline V gene, CDR1 is SGHAT and CDR2 is FQDESV (reference sequence). The CDR3 has 14 amino acids. With V trimmed by 5 bases and J by 7 bases, 10 bases remained unmatched. This chain's CDR3 is CASSAGTRVREQYF. The CDR3 nucleotides read TGTGCCAGCAGCGCAGGGACTAGAGTTCGTGAGCAGTACTTC.

The J gene is TRBJ2-5, the V gene TRBV21-1; TRBD2 was called by the table and not checked on the DNA. TRBV21-1 is marked as a pseudogene. This CDR3 contains 13 residues. In DNA, the CDR3 is TGTGCCAGCTGGGCTAGCGTCCAAGAGACCCAGTACTTC. Translation: CASWASVQETQYF.

This clonotype has a handful of counts. The J gene is TRBJ2-3, the V gene TRBV7-2; D is perhaps TRBD2 (7 bases). This CDR3 region has 15 residues. V was clipped by 2 bases and J by 7 bases, with 16 bases between them. Germline CDR1 and CDR2: SGHTA and FQGNSA. CDR3 coding DNA: TGTGCCAGCAGCTTAATCTGGGGAGGGGGGCATACGCAGTATTTT. It yields the protein CASSLIWGGGHTQYF.

The sample holds a few counts of this clonotype. This chain links TRBV6-2 or TRBV6-3 with TRBJ1-2; no reliable D call. The CDR3 is made up of 17 amino acids. V lost 2 bases and J lost 5, with 21 bases in between. CDR1 is MNHEY, CDR2 SVGEGT, per germline. CDR3 protein: CASSYDLPSGAGYGYTF. CDR3 nucleotides: TGTGCCAGCAGTTACGATCTTCCGTCAGGAGCAGGATATGGCTACACCTTC.

This chain joins TRBV10-3 and TRBJ2-3, with TRBD2 matching over 10 bases. Germline-derived CDR1 and CDR2 are ENHRY and SYGVKD. The CDR3 is made up of 14 amino acids. After removal of 5 bases from V and 6 bases from J, the junction contained 5 bases not matched to a gene. CDR3 nucleotide sequence: TGTGCCATCAGTATCCTAGCGGGGGACGATACGCAGTATTTT. Its translation: CAISILAGDDTQYF.